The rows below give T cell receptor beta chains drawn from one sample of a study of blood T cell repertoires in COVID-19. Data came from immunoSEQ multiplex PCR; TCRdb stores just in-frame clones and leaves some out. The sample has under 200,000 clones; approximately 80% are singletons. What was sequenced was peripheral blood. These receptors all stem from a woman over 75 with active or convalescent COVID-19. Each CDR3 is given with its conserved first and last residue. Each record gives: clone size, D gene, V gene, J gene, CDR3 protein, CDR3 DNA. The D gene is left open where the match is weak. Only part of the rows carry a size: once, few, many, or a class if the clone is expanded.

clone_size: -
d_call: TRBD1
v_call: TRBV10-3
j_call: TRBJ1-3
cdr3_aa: CAIQGRTAGNTIYF
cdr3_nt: TGTGCCATACAGGGGCGGACAGCTGGAAACACCATATATTTT

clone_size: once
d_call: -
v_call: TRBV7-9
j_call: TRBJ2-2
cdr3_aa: CASSLNTGELFF
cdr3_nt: TGTGCCAGCAGCCTCAACACCGGGGAGCTGTTTTTT

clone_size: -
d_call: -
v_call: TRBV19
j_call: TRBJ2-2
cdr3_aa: CASSRTGTAGELFF
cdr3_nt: TGTGCCAGTAGTCGAACAGGGACGGCCGGGGAGCTGTTTTTT

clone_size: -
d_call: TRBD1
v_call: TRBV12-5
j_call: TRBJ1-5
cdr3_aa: CASGLERQGATQPQHF
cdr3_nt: TGTGCTAGTGGTTTGGAACGACAGGGGGCTACTCAGCCCCAGCATTTT

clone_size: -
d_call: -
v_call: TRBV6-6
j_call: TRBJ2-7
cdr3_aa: CASSKQGSYEQYF
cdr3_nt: TGTGCCAGCAGTAAACAGGGCTCCTACGAGCAGTACTTC

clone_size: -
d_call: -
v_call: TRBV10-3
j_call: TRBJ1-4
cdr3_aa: CAISERGGGEKLFF
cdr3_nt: TGTGCCATCAGTGAACGGGGGGGAGGTGAAAAACTGTTTTTT

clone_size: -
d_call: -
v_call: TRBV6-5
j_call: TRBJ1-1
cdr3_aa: CASRDQGWNTEAFF
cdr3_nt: TGTGCCAGCAGGGACCAGGGCTGGAACACTGAAGCTTTCTTT

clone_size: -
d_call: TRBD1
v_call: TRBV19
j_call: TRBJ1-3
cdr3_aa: CASSSLGTGPGNTIYF
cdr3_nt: TGTGCCAGTAGTTCCCTTGGGACAGGCCCTGGAAACACCATATATTTT

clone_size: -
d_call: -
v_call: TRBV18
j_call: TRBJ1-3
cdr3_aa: CASSPATGHSGNTIYF
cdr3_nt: TGTGCCAGCTCACCCGCCACAGGGCACTCTGGAAACACCATATATTTT

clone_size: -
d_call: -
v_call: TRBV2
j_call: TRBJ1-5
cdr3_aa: CASSERSGFQPQHF
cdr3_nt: TGTGCCAGCAGTGAAAGGTCCGGGTTCCAGCCCCAGCATTTT

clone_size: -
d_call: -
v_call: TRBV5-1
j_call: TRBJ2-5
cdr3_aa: CASSSRVGETQYF
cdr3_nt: TGCGCCAGCAGCTCCAGGGTGGGGGAGACCCAGTACTTC

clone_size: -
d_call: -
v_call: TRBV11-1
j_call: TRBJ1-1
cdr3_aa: CASSPPRLLNTEAFF
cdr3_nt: TGTGCCAGCAGCCCGCCCAGATTACTAAACACTGAAGCTTTCTTT

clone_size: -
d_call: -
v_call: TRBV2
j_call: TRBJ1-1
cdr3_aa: CASSGRTLTEAFF
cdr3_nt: TGTGCCAGCAGTGGTCGGACACTTACTGAAGCTTTCTTT

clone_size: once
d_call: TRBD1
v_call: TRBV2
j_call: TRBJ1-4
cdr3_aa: CASSLDRAEKLFF
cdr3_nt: TGTGCCAGCTCTCTGGACAGGGCCGAAAAACTGTTTTTT

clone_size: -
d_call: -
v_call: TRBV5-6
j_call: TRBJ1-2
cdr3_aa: CASSLFPQESGYTF
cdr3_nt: TGTGCCAGCAGCTTGTTCCCCCAAGAGAGTGGCTACACCTTC

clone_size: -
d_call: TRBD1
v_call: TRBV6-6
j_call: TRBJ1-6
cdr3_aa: CASSSRQGSRNSPLHF
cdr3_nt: TGTGCCAGCAGTTCCAGACAGGGAAGTAGGAATTCACCCCTCCACTTT

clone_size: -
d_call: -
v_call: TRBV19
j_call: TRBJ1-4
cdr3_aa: CASSIGTGREKLFF
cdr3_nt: TGTGCCAGTAGTATCGGGACCGGGAGGGAAAAACTGTTTTTT

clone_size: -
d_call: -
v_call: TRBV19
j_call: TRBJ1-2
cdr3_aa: CASSILGDGYTF
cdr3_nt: TGTGCCAGTAGTATTTTAGGGGATGGCTACACCTTC

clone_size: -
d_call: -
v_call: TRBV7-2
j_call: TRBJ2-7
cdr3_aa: CASSLGTSSSYEQYF
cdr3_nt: TGTGCCAGCAGCTTGGGGACTTCGAGCTCCTACGAGCAGTACTTC

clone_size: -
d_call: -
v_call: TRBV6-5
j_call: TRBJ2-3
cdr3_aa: CASSYSGGGTDTQYF
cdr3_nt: TGTGCCAGCAGTTACTCGGGGGGTGGAACAGATACGCAGTATTTT

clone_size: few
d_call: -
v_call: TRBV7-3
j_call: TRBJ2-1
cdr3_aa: CASSRRDSYNEQFF
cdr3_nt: TGTGCCAGCAGCCGCCGGGACTCCTACAATGAGCAGTTCTTC

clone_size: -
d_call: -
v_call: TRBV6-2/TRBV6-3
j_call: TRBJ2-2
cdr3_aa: CASSPGTRDTGELFF
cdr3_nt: TGTGCCAGCAGTCCCGGGACACGGGACACCGGGGAGCTGTTTTTT

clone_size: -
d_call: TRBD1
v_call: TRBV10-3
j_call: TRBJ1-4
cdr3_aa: CAISDLQGNEKLFF
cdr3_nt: TGTGCCATCAGTGACCTACAGGGGAATGAAAAACTGTTTTTT

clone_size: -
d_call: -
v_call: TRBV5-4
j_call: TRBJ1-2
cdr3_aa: CASSLEAGSNYGYTF
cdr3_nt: TGTGCCAGCAGCTTGGAGGCAGGCTCTAACTATGGCTACACCTTC

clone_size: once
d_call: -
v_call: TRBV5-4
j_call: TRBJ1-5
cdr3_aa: CASSLMGTEEPQHF
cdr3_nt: TGTGCCAGCAGCTTGATGGGTACCGAGGAGCCCCAGCATTTT

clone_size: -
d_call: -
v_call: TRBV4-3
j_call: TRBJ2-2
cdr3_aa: CASSQEAAGGTRGELFF
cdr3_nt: TGCGCCAGCAGCCAAGAAGCGGCAGGAGGGACGCGCGGGGAGCTGTTTTTT

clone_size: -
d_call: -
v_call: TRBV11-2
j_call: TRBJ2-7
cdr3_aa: CASSPRGDRSYEQYF
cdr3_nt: TGTGCCAGCAGCCCCCGCGGGGACAGATCCTACGAGCAGTACTTC

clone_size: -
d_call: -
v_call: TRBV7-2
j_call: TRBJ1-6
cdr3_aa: CASSLRGGVTSGSPLHF
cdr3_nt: TGTGCCAGCAGCTTACGGGGGGGGGTGACAAGTGGTTCACCCCTCCACTTT

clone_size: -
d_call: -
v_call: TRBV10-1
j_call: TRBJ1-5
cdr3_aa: CASSADPTDQPQHF
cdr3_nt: TGCGCCAGCAGTGCCGACCCGACAGATCAGCCCCAGCATTTT

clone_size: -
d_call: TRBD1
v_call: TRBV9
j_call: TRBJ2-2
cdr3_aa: CASSARGQGSGGELFF
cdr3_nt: TGTGCCAGCAGCGCGCGAGGACAGGGGTCAGGCGGGGAGCTGTTTTTT

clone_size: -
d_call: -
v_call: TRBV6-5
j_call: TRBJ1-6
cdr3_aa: CASSSQTVGANSPLHF
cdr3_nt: TGTGCCAGCAGTTCTCAAACAGTGGGGGCTAATTCACCCCTCCACTTT

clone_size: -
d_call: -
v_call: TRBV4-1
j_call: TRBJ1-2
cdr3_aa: CASSQVVTVYGYTF
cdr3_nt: TGCGCCAGCAGCCAAGTCGTGACAGTCTATGGCTACACCTTC

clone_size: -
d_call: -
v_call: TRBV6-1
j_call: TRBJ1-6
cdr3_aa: CASSEPPAGLDSPLHF
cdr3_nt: TGTGCCAGCAGTGAGCCTCCGGCAGGGCTCGATTCACCCCTCCACTTT

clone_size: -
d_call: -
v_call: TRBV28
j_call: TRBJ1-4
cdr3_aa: CASSPPGGAGEKLFF
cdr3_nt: TGTGCCAGCAGTCCCCCGGGGGGCGCCGGGGAAAAACTGTTTTTT

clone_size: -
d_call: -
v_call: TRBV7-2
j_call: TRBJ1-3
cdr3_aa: CASSFSESGNTIYF
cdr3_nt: TGTGCCAGCAGCTTCTCAGAATCTGGAAACACCATATATTTT

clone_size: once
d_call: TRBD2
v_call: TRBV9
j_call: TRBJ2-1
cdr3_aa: CASSVDVGGGGSNEQFF
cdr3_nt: TGTGCCAGCAGCGTAGACGTCGGCGGGGGGGGCTCCAATGAGCAGTTCTTC

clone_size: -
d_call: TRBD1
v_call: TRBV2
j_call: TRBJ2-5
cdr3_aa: CASREQGARQETQYF
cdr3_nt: TGTGCCAGCAGGGAACAGGGGGCCCGCCAAGAGACCCAGTACTTC

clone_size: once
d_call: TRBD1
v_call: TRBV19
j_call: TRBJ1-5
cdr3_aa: CASSIGTGNQPQHF
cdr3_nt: TGTGCCAGTAGTATCGGGACAGGGAATCAGCCCCAGCATTTT

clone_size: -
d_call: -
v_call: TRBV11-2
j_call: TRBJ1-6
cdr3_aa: CASSLAVGGSPLLHF
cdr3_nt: TGTGCCAGCAGCTTAGCAGTGGGCGGGTCCCCACTTCTCCACTTT

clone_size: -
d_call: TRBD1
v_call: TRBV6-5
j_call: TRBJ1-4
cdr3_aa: CASSRGQGSNEKLFF
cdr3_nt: TGTGCCAGCAGCAGGGGACAGGGGTCGAATGAAAAACTGTTTTTT

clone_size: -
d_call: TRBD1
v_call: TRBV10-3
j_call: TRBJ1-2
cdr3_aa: CAISETGADGGYTF
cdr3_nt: TGTGCCATCAGTGAGACAGGGGCGGATGGTGGCTACACCTTC

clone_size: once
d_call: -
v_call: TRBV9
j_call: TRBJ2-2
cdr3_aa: CASSGTRNTGELFF
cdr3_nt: TGTGCCAGCAGCGGGACACGAAACACCGGGGAGCTGTTTTTT

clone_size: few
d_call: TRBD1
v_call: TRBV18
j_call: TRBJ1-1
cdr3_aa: CASSSDRDSEAFF
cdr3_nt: TGTGCCAGCTCATCAGACAGGGACTCTGAAGCTTTCTTT

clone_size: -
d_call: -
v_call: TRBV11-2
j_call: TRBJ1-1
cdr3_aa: CASSLAGGARTEAFF
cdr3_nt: TGTGCCAGCAGCTTAGCCGGGGGGGCGAGGACTGAAGCTTTCTTT

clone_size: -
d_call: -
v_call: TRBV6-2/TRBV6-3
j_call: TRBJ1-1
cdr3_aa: CASSLLKRTQRPEAFF
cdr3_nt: TGTGCCAGCAGTCTACTAAAAAGGACTCAACGTCCTGAAGCTTTCTTT

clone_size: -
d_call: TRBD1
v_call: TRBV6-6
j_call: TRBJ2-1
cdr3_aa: CASSFLTGQNEQFF
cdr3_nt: TGTGCCAGCAGTTTCCTGACAGGGCAAAATGAGCAGTTCTTC

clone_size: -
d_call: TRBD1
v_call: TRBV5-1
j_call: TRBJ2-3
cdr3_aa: CASSSDRSTDTQYF
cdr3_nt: TGCGCCAGCAGCTCGGACAGGAGCACAGATACGCAGTATTTT

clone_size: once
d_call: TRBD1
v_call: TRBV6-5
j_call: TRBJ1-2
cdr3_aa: CASTPGTALDGYTF
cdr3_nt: TGTGCCAGCACCCCGGGGACAGCTCTAGATGGCTACACCTTC

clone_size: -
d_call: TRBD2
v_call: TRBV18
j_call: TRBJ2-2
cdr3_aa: CASSPRTSGANTGELFF
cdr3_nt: TGTGCCAGCTCACCACGAACTAGCGGGGCGAACACCGGGGAGCTGTTTTTT

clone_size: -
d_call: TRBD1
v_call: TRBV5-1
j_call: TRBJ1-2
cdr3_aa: CASSLRPPGQGYGYTF
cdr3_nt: TGCGCCAGCAGCTTGAGGCCCCCGGGACAGGGATATGGCTACACCTTC

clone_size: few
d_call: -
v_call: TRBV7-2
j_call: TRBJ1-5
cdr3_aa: CASSLGMGGEQPQHF
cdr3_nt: TGTGCCAGCAGTCTAGGGATGGGGGGGGAACAGCCCCAGCATTTT

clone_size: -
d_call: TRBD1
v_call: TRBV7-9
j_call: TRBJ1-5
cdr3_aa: CASSHEGGRVQPQHF
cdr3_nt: TGTGCCAGCAGCCACGAAGGGGGCCGTGTTCAGCCCCAGCATTTT

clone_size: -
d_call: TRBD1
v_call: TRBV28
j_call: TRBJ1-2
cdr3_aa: CASSLGGQGADYGYTF
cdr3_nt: TGTGCCAGCAGTTTAGGTGGACAGGGGGCGGACTATGGCTACACCTTC

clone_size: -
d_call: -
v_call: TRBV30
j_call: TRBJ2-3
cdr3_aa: CAHRQASTDTQYF
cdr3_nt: TGTGCCCATCGACAGGCGAGCACAGATACGCAGTATTTT

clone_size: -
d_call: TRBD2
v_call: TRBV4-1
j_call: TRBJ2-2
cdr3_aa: CASSQGTSGGTGELFF
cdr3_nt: TGCGCCAGCAGCCAAGGGACTAGCGGGGGCACCGGGGAGCTGTTTTTT

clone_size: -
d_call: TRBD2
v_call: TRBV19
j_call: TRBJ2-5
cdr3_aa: CASTRDGTSGAHQETQYF
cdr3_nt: TGTGCCAGTACTCGAGATGGGACTAGCGGGGCGCACCAAGAGACCCAGTACTTC

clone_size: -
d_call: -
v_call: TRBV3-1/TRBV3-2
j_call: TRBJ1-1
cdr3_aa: CASSHGGVGEAFF
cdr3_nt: TGTGCCAGCAGCCACGGGGGTGTCGGTGAAGCTTTCTTT

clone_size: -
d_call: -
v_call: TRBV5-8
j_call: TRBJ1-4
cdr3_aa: CASRSGRTSSEKLFF
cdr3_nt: TGTGCCAGCAGATCTGGACGGACATCATCCGAAAAACTGTTTTTT

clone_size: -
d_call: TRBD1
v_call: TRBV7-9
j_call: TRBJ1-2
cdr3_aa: CASSSGQDSYTF
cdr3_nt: TGTGCCAGCAGCTCCGGACAGGACAGCTACACCTTC